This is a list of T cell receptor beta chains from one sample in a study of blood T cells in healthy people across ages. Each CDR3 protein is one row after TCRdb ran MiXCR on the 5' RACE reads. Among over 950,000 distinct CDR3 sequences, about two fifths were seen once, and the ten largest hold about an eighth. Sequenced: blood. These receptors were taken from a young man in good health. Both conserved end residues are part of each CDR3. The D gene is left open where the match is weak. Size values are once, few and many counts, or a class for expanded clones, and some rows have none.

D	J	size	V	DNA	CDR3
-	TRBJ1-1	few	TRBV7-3	TGTGCCAGCAGCTTAACGAACGGTGAAGCTTTCTTT	CASSLTNGEAFF
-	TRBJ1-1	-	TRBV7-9	TGTGCCAGCAGCTTATCGGCCAGGGTCAACACTGAAGCTTTCTTT	CASSLSARVNTEAFF
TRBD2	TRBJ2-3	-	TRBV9	TGTGCCAGCAGCGTAGTTCAAGGAGCGGGGACGATATCAACCACAGATACGCAGTATTTT	CASSVVQGAGTISTTDTQYF
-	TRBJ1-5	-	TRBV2	TGTGCCAGCAGTGAATCAGGGAATAGCAATCAGCCCCAGCATTTT	CASSESGNSNQPQHF
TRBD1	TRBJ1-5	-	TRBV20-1	TGCAGTGCTAAAAGGGGGCTTCAGCCCCAGCATTTT	CSAKRGLQPQHF
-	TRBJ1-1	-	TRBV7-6	TGTGCCAGCAGCCAGGGGTTTGCGGACACTGAAGCTTTCTTT	CASSQGFADTEAFF
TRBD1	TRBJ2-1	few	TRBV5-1	TGCGCCAGCAGCTTGGGGACAGGGGGTTACAATGAGCAGTTCTTC	CASSLGTGGYNEQFF
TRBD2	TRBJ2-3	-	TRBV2	TGTGCCAGCAGCCCGATCGGGACTAGCGAGGATACGCAGTATTTT	CASSPIGTSEDTQYF
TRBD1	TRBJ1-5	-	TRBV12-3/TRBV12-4	TGTGCCAGCAGTTTTACCGGGACAGAGAATCAGCCCCAGCATTTT	CASSFTGTENQPQHF
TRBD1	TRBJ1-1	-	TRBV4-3	TGCGCCAGCAGCCAAGAAGTACGGCCGGGACAGGGGGGCACTGAAGCTTTCTTT	CASSQEVRPGQGGTEAFF
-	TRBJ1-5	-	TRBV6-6	TGTGCCAGCACATCGGTTAACAATCAGTCCCAGCATTTT	CASTSVNNQSQHF
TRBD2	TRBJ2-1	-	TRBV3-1	TGTGCCAGCAGCCAAGATTTGACGGGGGGTGTCGAGTTCTTC	CASSQDLTGGVEFF
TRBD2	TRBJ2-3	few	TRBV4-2	TGTGCCAGCAGCCAAGATAAGTCGGCTAGCGGGGCGGATACGCAGTATTTT	CASSQDKSASGADTQYF
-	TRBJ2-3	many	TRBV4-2	TGTGCCAGCAGCTTTACAGCAGATACGCAGTATTTT	CASSFTADTQYF
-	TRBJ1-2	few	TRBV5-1	TGCGCCAGCAGTAACCCTGGACCGGATGGCTACACCTTC	CASSNPGPDGYTF
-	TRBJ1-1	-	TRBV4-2	TGTGCCAGCAGCCAAGGGGAGTCGTCCTTCGAAGCTTTCTTT	CASSQGESSFEAFF
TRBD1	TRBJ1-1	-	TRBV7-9	TGTGCCAGCAGTAAGGGACAGGGTGCGAACACTGAAGCTTTCTTT	CASSKGQGANTEAFF
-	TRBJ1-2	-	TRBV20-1	TGCAGTGCTAGTCCCCTAACAGGGAAGAGTATCCCCTCTAACTATGGCTACACCTTC	CSASPLTGKSIPSNYGYTF
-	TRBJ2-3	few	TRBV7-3	TGTGCCAGCAACTCGGGGGCCAACACAGATACGCAGTATTTT	CASNSGANTDTQYF
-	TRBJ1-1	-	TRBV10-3	TGTGCCATCAGTGAAACGGCAGGGGACACTGAAGCTTTCTTT	CAISETAGDTEAFF
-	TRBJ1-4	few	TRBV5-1	TGCGCCAGCAGCTTAAGACCGGGACACCTGAAAACTAATGAAAAACTGTTTTTT	CASSLRPGHLKTNEKLFF
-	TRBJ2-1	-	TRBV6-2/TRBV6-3	TGTGCCAGCAGTGGGACTCTCAGGTACAATGAGCAGTTCTTC	CASSGTLRYNEQFF
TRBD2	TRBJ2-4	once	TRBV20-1	TGCAGTGCGACGGGACTAGCGGGCCTAGTCAAAAACATTCAGTACTTC	CSATGLAGLVKNIQYF
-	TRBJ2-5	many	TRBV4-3	TGCGCCAGCAGCCAAGATCTACTAGAACGCTACAATGAGCAGTACTTC	CASSQDLLERYNEQYF
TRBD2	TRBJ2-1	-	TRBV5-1	TGCGCCAGCTTCCCGGGACTAGCGGGGGTAAACTCCTACAATGAGCAGTTCTTC	CASFPGLAGVNSYNEQFF
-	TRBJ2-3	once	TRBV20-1	TGCAGTGCTAGGGGAGTCGGTGGGGCAGATACGCAGTATTTT	CSARGVGGADTQYF
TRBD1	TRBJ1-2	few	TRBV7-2	TGTGCCAGCAGCTCCCGGACAGGGGCTAACTATGGCTACACCTTC	CASSSRTGANYGYTF
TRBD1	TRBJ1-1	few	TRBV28	TGTGCCACCTCCGGACAGGGGGCAAGCACTGAAGCTTTCTTT	CATSGQGASTEAFF
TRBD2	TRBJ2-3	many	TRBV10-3	TGTGCCATCAGGGATCCGGGACTAGCGTCAGATACGCAGTATTTT	CAIRDPGLASDTQYF
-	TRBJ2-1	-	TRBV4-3	TGCGCCAGCAGCCAAGCTTCGGCCTACGAGCAGTTCTTC	CASSQASAYEQFF
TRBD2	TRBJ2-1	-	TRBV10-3	TGTGCCATCAGCTCTGGGGAGGGCAATGAGCAGTTCTTC	CAISSGEGNEQFF
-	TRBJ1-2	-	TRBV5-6	TGTGCCAGCAGCTCGGACAGTTGGGTCGATGGCTACACCTTC	CASSSDSWVDGYTF
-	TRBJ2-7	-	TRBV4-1	TGCGCCAGCAGCCAAGATCGAGGGTCCGTGCAGTACTTC	CASSQDRGSVQYF
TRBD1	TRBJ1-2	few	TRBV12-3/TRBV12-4	TGTGCCAGCAGTTTAGCCAGGGGGCTTGGCTATGGCTACACCTTC	CASSLARGLGYGYTF
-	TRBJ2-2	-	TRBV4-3	TGCGCCAGCAGCCGGGGTGAGGGGTACCCTCTCACCGGGGAGCTGTTTTTT	CASSRGEGYPLTGELFF
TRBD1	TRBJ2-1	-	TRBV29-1	TGCAGCGTTGCATTCGGGACAGCGTACAATGAGCAGTTCTTC	CSVAFGTAYNEQFF
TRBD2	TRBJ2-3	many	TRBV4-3	TGCGCCAGCAGCCAAGCCGGACTAGCGGGGGGGCCAACAGATACGCAGTATTTT	CASSQAGLAGGPTDTQYF
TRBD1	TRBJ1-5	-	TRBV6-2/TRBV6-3	TGTGCCAGCAGTGGGGCCGGGACAGTAAGCAATCAGTCCCAGCATTTT	CASSGAGTVSNQSQHF
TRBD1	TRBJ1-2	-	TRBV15	TGTGCCACCAGCAGAGGCGACCTTCGGGGACAGCACTATGGCTACACCTTC	CATSRGDLRGQHYGYTF
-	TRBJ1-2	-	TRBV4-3	TGCGCCAGCAGCCAAGTGTTATTGGCGGCCCCCTATGGCTACACCTTC	CASSQVLLAAPYGYTF
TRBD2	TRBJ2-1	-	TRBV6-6	TGTGCCAGCAGTAAAACGGGGGGGGATTACAATGAGCAGTTCTTC	CASSKTGGDYNEQFF
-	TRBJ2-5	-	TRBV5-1	TGCGCCAGCAGCATACGGGAGTACCAAGAGACCCAGTACTTC	CASSIREYQETQYF
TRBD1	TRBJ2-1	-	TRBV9	TGTGCCAGCGGCAAAGAGGGGGCGATCCTTAGTGAGCAGTTCTTC	CASGKEGAILSEQFF
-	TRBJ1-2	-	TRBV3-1	TGTGCCAGCAGCCAAGATCCCCACGGGATCATGATCACCTATGGCTACACCTTC	CASSQDPHGIMITYGYTF
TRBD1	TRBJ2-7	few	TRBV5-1	TGCGCCAGCAGCTTGGGACAGGGATCCATCTCCTACGAGCAGTACTTC	CASSLGQGSISYEQYF
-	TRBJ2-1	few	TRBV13	TGTGCCAGCAGCTTTAGTTGGGGGGCCTCAACTTCCGATGAGCAGTTCTTC	CASSFSWGASTSDEQFF
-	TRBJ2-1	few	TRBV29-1	TGCAGCGTTGCGGTGAATGAGCAGTTCTTC	CSVAVNEQFF
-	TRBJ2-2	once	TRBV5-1	TGCGCCAGCAGCTTGTTGGCGGCCGGGGAGCTGTTTTTT	CASSLLAAGELFF
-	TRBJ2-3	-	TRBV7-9	TGTGCCAGCACCAACCGGGACGCCACAGATACGCAGTATTTT	CASTNRDATDTQYF
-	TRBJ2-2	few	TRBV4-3	TGCGCCAGCAGCCAAGATGGAAGAACCGGGGAGCTGTTTTTT	CASSQDGRTGELFF
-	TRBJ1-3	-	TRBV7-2	TGTGCCAGCAGCTTAGCGTCTCCAGGGGACACCATATATTTT	CASSLASPGDTIYF
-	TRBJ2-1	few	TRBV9	TGTGCCAGCAGCGTAGGTCAGTTGACTTACAATGAGCAGTTCTTC	CASSVGQLTYNEQFF
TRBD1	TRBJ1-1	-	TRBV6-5	TGTGCCAGCAGGCGGACGGACAGGGAGAACACTGAAGCTTTCTTT	CASRRTDRENTEAFF
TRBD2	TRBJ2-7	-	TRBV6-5	TGTGCCAGCAGTTACTGGACTAGCGGATCATACGAGCAGTACTTC	CASSYWTSGSYEQYF
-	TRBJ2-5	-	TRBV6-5	TGTGCCAGCAGTTCGCGAGCGCATCCAGAGACCCAGTACTTC	CASSSRAHPETQYF
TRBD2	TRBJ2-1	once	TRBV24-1	TGTGCCACCAGTGACCAATCTAGCGGGTTCTCCTACAATGAGCAGTTCTTC	CATSDQSSGFSYNEQFF
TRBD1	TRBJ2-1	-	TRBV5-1	TGCGCCAGCAGCTTCACCGGGACAGGGGGCTACAATGAGCAGTTCTTC	CASSFTGTGGYNEQFF
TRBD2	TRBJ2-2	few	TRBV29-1	TGCAGCGCATTAGCGGGGTTGGGGAACACCGGGGAGCTGTTTTTT	CSALAGLGNTGELFF
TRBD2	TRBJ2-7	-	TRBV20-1	TGCAGTGTCCCACTAGCGGGGATCTACAATGAGCAGTACTTC	CSVPLAGIYNEQYF